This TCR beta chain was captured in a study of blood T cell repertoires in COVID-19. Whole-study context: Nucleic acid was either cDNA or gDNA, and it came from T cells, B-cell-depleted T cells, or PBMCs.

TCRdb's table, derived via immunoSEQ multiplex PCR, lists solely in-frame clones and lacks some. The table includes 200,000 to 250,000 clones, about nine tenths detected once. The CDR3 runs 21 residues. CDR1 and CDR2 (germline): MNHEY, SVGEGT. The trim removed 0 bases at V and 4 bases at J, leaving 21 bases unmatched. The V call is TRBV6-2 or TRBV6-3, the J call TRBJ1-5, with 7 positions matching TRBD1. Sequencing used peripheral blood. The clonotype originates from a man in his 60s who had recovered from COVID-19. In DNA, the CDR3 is TGTGCCAGCAGTTACTCTCTGCGGCCTTCGTGGTTAGGGGGCTCAAATCAGCCCCAGCATTTT. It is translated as CASSYSLRPSWLGGSNQPQHF.